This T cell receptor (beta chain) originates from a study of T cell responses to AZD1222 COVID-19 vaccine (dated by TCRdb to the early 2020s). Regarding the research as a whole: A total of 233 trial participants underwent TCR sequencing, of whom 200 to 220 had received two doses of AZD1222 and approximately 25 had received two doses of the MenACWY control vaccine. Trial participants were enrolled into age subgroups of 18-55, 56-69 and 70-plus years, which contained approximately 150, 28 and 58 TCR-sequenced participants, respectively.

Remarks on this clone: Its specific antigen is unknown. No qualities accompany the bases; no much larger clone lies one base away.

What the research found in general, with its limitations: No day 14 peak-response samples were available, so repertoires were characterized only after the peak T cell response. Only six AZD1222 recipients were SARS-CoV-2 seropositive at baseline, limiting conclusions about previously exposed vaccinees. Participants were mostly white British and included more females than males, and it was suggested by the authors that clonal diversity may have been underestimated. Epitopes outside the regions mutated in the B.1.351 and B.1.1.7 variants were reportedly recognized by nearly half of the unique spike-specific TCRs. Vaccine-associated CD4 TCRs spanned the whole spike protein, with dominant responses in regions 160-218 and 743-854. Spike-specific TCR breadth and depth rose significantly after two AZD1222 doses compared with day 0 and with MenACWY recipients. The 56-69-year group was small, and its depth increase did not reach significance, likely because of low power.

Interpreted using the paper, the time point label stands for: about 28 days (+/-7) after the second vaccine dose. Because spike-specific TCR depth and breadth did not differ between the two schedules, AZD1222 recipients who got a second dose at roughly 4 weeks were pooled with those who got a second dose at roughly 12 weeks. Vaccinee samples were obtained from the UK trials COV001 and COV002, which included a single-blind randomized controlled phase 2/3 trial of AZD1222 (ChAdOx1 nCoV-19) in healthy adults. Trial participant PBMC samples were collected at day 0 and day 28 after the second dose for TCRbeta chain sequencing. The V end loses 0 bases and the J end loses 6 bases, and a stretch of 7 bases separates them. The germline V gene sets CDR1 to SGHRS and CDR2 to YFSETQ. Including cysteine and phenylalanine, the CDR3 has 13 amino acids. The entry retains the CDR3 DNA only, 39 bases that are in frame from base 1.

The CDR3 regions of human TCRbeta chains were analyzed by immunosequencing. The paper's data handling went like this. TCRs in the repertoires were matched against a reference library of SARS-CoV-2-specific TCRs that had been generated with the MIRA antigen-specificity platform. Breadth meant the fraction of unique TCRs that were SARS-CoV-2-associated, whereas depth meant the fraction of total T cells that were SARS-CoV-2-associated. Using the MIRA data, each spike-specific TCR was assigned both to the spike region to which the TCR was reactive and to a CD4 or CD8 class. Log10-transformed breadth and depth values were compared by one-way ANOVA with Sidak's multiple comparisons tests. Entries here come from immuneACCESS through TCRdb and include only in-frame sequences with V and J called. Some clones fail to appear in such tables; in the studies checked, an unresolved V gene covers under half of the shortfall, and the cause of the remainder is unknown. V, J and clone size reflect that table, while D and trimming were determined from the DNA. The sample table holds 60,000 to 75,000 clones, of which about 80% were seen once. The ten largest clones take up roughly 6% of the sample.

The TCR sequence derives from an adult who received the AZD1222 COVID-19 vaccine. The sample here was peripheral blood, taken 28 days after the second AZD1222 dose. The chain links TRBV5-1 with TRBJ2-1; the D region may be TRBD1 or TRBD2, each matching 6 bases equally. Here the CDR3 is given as CASSLEGGNEQFF. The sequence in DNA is TGCGCCAGCAGCTTGGAGGGGGGCAATGAGCAGTTCTTC.